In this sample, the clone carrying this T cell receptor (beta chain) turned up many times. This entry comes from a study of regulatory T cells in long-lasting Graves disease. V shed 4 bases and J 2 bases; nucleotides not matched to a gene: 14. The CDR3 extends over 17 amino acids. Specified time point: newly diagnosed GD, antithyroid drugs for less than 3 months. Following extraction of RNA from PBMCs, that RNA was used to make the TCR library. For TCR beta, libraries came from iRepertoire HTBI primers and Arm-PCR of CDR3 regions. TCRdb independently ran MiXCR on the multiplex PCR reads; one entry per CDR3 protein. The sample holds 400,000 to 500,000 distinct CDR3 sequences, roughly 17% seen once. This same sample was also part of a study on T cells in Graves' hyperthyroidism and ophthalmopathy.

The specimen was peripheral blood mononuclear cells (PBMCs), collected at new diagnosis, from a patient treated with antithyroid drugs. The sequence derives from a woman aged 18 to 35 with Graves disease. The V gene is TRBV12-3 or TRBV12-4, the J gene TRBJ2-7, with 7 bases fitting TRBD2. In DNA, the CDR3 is TGTGCCAGCAGTTCTGATTATCGGGGGGAGACCACCTACGAGCAGTACTTC. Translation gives CASSSDYRGETTYEQYF.